Listed here are 6 T cell receptor beta chains from one sample, sequenced in a study of CD8 T cells in Susac syndrome. RNA totalling roughly 0.45 to 1 ug underwent reverse transcription with random hexamers. TCRdb recomputed calls from the immunoSEQ multiplex PCR reads with MiXCR, one row per CDR3 protein. The profile shows about 150,000 distinct CDR3 sequences, approximately 95% of them singletons. The source material was CD4+ T cells from PBMCs. The receptor source for this set is a human donor with Susac syndrome.

The rearrangement uses TRBV29-1 and TRBJ2-1, with 7 bases matching TRBD2. Per germline, CDR1 SQVTM and CDR2 ANQGSEA. The V and J ends lost 0 bases and 9 bases, in that order; junction bases with no gene match: 5. This CDR3 spans 13 amino acids. Here the CDR3 reads CSVEEASGVEQFF. In nucleotides, the CDR3 is TGCAGCGTTGAAGAGGCAAGCGGGGTTGAGCAGTTCTTC.

This chain connects TRBV29-1 to TRBJ2-3; D is undetermined. The CDR3 length is 11 residues. CDR1 and CDR2 (germline): SQVTM, ANQGSEA. V was shortened by 6 bases and J by 4 bases, with 8 bases between the two germline ends. This CDR3 reads CSVSISDTQYF. CDR3 coding DNA: TGCAGCGTCTCAATATCAGATACGCAGTATTTT.

The V and J genes are TRBV4-1 and TRBJ2-1, with D perhaps TRBD2 (5 bases). The CDR3 consists of 12 residues. From germline, CDR1 is MGHRA and CDR2 YSYEKL. The CDR3 coding sequence is TGCGTACATGGGGAGCGGCGGGATGAGCAGTTCTTC. Protein sequence: CVHGERRDEQFF.

The rearrangement uses TRBV20-1 and TRBJ1-2; D is undetermined. Trimming stripped 0 bases from V and 8 bases from J, with 13 bases between. Germline CDR1 DFQATT, CDR2 SNEGSKA (reference sequence). This CDR3 region has 13 residues. The CDR3 DNA follows: TGCAGTGCTAGAGATCGGCAAATGGGGGGCTACACCTTC. Translating gives CSARDRQMGGYTF.

The chain couples TRBV25-1 to TRBJ2-5, with 7 bases matching TRBD2. Trimming cost V 0 bases and J 5 bases; bases outside gene matches: 6. Germline CDR1 and CDR2: MGHDK and SYGVNS. The CDR3 covers 15 residues. The CDR3 DNA is TGTGCCAGCAGTGAATATGGGAGGGTTCCGGAGACCCAGTACTTC. As protein: CASSEYGRVPETQYF.

This clonotype has just one count. J is TRBJ2-3 and V is TRBV29-1; 8 positions agree with TRBD2. Germline values: CDR1 SQVTM, CDR2 ANQGSEA. The CDR3 sequence is 12 residues long. V shed 4 bases, J shed 6 bases, and the junction held 3 bases outside the gene matches. CDR3 nucleotide sequence: TGCAGCGTTGTACGGGGGGGCGATACGCAGTATTTT. Translating it yields CSVVRGGDTQYF.